Presented here are 9 T cell receptor beta chains from one specimen sequenced in a study of shared clonotypes between healthy human individuals. Sequencing used immunoSEQ multiplex PCR; TCRdb keeps in-frame clones, though not all of them. This repertoire shows approximately 500,000 clones, approximately 82% found once; its top ten account for about 12%. What was sequenced was PBMCs. The receptor source for this set is a woman in her thirties or forties in good health. Some clones in this sample may be carry-over from other donors' samples.

The chain uses TRBV27 and TRBJ2-5; D gene uncertain. The CDR3 totals 14 residues. The germline V gene encodes CDR1 MNHEY and CDR2 SMNVEV (reference sequence). V lost 1 base and J lost 4, with 10 bases in between. The CDR3 sequence is CASSLFSLGETQYF. As DNA, the CDR3 is TGTGCCAGCAGTTTATTTAGTTTGGGAGAGACCCAGTACTTC.

This clone came up once. The chain links TRBV19 to TRBJ2-7; 7 bases line up with TRBD2. Per the germline V gene, CDR1 is LNHDA and CDR2 is SQIVND (reference sequence). The ends lost 3 bases at V and 7 bases at J; junction bases unmatched: 9. This CDR3 region has 14 residues. The CDR3 nucleotides are TGTGCCAGTAGTATTCGACTAGCTGACTTGGAGCAGTACTTC. Its protein product is CASSIRLADLEQYF.

The CDR3 loop reads CASSPLTRGVGTQYF. The CDR3, as DNA: TGTGCCAGCAGTCCCCTGACCCGCGGGGTTGGTACGCAGTATTTT. The chain has TRBV28 and TRBJ2-3, with D possibly TRBD2 on 6 matching bases. V dropped 5 bases and J dropped 8 bases, with 20 bases sitting between them. The CDR3 spans 15 residues. Germline V gives CDR1 MDHEN, CDR2 SYDVKM. Complete variable domain (other parts from reference TRBV28 and TRBJ2-3): DVKVTQSSRYLVKRTGEKVFLECVQDMDHENMFWYRQDPGLGLRLIYFSYDVKMKEKGDIPEGYSVSREKKERFSLILESASTNQTSMYLCASSPLTRGVGTQYFGPGTRLTVL.

The chain employs TRBV18 and TRBJ1-2; tentative D call: TRBD1 (6 bases). The CDR3 totals 13 residues. V dropped 7 bases and J dropped 4 bases, with 13 bases sitting between them. CDR1 and CDR2 (germline): KGHSH, LQKENI. In DNA form, the CDR3 reads TGTGCCAGCTTTACAGGGATCGGCTATGGCTACACCTTC. It codes for CASFTGIGYGYTF.

V and J are TRBV28 and TRBJ1-4, with 9 bases identical to TRBD1. CDR3 length equals 14 residues. Trimming at V came to 6 bases and at J to 10 bases, leaving 9 bases not matched to a gene. Looked up from germline, CDR1 is MDHEN and CDR2 is SYDVKM. Written as DNA, the CDR3 is TGTGCCAGCAGGTACCGGGACAGGGAGGGAAAACTGTTTTTT. Protein: CASRYRDREGKLFF. Combining the CDR3 with reference TRBV28 and TRBJ1-4 gives the whole variable domain DVKVTQSSRYLVKRTGEKVFLECVQDMDHENMFWYRQDPGLGLRLIYFSYDVKMKEKGDIPEGYSVSREKKERFSLILESASTNQTSMYLCASRYRDREGKLFFGSGTQLSVL.

This clone was recorded a few times. The rearrangement uses TRBV28 and TRBJ1-5, with unresolved D. Germline CDR1 is MDHEN and CDR2 is SYDVKM. V lost 4 bases and J 0 bases, leaving 10 bases between the germline ends. This CDR3 comprises 15 residues. CDR3 loop: CASSSDGYSNQPQHF. CDR3 DNA sequence: TGTGCCAGCAGTTCGGACGGGTATAGCAATCAGCCCCAGCATTTT.

The chain recombines TRBV5-6 with TRBJ2-5; TRBD1 is a possible D gene (6 bases). The CDR3 sequence is 16 residues long. In germline, CDR1 is SGHDT, CDR2 YYEEEE. Between the trimmed V and J ends, which lost 1 base and 4 bases, there was a span of 17 bases. CDR3 in amino acids: CASSLRSRGRRETQYF. CDR3 in DNA: TGTGCCAGCAGCTTGCGGAGCAGGGGAAGGAGAGAGACCCAGTACTTC.

This clone was found a few times. The chain joins TRBV4-2 to TRBJ2-7; 11 positions agree with TRBD1. V gave up 0 bases and J gave up 4 bases; unmatched junction bases: 5. Germline V gene data show CDR1 as LGHNA and CDR2 as YNFKEQ. The CDR3 spans 16 residues. CDR3 in amino acids: CASSQEGGDRGYEQYF. The CDR3 coding sequence is TGTGCCAGCAGCCAAGAGGGCGGGGACAGGGGGTACGAGCAGTACTTC.

V usage is TRBV16 and J usage is TRBJ2-7, with TRBD1 as a possible D gene (5 bases). Germline V gene data show CDR1 as KGHSY and CDR2 as FQNENV. The CDR3 sequence is 13 residues long. Trimming removed 5 bases from V and 6 bases from J, with 14 bases in between. CDR3 in amino acids: CASSGQGWIEQYF. In nucleotides, the CDR3 is TGTGCCAGCAGCGGGCAGGGTTGGATCGAGCAGTACTTC.